This TCR beta chain was profiled in a study of cytomegalovirus exposure and HLA in healthy donors. TCRdb's table, derived via immunoSEQ multiplex PCR, lists solely in-frame clones and lacks some. The repertoire includes under 350,000 clones, 86% of them detected once, and about 1% sits in the top ten. With regard to this clone: What it binds is not known.

V dropped 5 bases and J dropped 1 base, with 20 bases sitting between them. The CDR3 is 17 residues long. From germline, CDR1 is MNHEY and CDR2 SMNVEV (reference sequence). Study-wide results and limits: First-cohort TCR clusters tended to co-occur in the roughly 120 validation repertoires, a later analysis found. Both high specificity and high sensitivity reportedly marked the classifier's diagnosis of cytomegalovirus status. In vitro experiments confirmed that three CMV-associated chains were specific for CMV antigens. Cytomegalovirus association was assigned to about 150 TCR beta chains.

The sample taken for sequencing was PBMCs. This chain links TRBV27 with TRBJ2-5; weak D call: TRBD2 (6 bases). The TCR comes from a woman between 18 and 30 years old in good health and CMV-seronegative. CDR3 protein: CASSPSVVADFQETQYF. Written as DNA, the CDR3 is TGTGCCAGCAGTCCCTCCGTAGTAGCGGACTTCCAAGAGACCCAGTACTTC.